The clone carrying this TCR beta chain has just a few counts. Its antigen is as yet unknown. Sequenced by immunoSEQ multiplex PCR; TCRdb stores in-frame clones only, minus some. The sample contains around 100,000 clones, 94% of which appear only once. This specimen belongs to a study of siplizumab effects on memory and regulatory T cells. Germline V CDR1 and CDR2: MNHEY, SVGAGI. Deletions cut 6 bases from V and 3 bases from J, with 11 bases between. The length of the CDR3 is 13 residues. Points from the study as a whole: In unstimulated cells, naive T cells appeared more diverse than memory T cells and seemed major alloresponse contributors.

The chain carries TRBV6-5 and TRBJ1-1; D remains unclear. This TCR was sampled from a human donor in good health. Specimen: non-Treg CD4+ T cells sorted from blood. CDR3 sequence reads: CASRRSWDTEAFF. CDR3 DNA sequence: TGTGCCAGCAGAAGGAGCTGGGACACTGAAGCTTTCTTT.